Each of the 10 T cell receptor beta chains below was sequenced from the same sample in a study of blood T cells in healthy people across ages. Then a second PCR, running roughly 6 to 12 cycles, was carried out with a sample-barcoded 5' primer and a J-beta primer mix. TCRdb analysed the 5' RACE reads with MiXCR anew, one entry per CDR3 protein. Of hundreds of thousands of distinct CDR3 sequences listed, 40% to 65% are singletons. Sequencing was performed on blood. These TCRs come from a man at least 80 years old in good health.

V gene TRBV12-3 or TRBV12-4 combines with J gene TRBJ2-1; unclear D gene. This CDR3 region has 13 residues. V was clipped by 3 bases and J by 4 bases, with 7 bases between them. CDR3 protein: CASSFGYYNEQFF. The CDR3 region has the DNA TGTGCCAGCAGTTTTGGGTATTACAATGAGCAGTTCTTC.

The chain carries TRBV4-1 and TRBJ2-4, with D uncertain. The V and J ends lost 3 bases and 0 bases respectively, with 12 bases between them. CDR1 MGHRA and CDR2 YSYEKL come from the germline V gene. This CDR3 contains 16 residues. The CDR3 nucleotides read TGCGCCAGCAGCCACGTGGGTAGAGAAGCCAAAAACATTCAGTACTTC. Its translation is CASSHVGREAKNIQYF.

This CDR3 reads CASSVGQGPGYTF. CDR3 DNA: TGTGCCAGCAGCGTGGGACAGGGGCCTGGCTACACCTTC. This chain joins TRBV5-5 and TRBJ1-2; TRBD1 matches 10 bases. Trimming at V came to 4 bases and at J to 7 bases, leaving 4 bases not matched to a gene. Germline-derived CDR1 and CDR2 are SGHKS and YYEKEE (reference sequence). This CDR3 contains 13 residues.

CDR3 loop: CASSKVTYEQYF. DNA of the CDR3: TGTGCCAGCAGCAAAGTCACGTACGAGCAGTACTTC. The rearrangement links TRBV28 to TRBJ2-7; D ambiguous. V was shortened by 6 bases and J by 4 bases, with 10 bases between the two germline ends. Germline V gives CDR1 MDHEN, CDR2 SYDVKM. The CDR3 extends over 12 amino acids.

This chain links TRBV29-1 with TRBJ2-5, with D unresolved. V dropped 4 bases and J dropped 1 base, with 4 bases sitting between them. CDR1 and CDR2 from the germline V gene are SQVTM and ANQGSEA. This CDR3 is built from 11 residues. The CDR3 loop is CSVAAQETQYF. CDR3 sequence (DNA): TGCAGCGTTGCCGCCCAAGAGACCCAGTACTTC.

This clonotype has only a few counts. The CDR3 sequence is CASSPQRTGPHRYAYF. The CDR3 nucleotides read TGTGCCAGCAGTCCTCAACGGACAGGACCTCACAGATACGCGTATTTT. The chain combines TRBV6-2 or TRBV6-3 with TRBJ2-3, with TRBD1 matching over 7 bases. The length of the CDR3 is 16 residues. Germline CDR1 and CDR2: MNHEY and SVGEGT. Unmatched junction bases numbered 22, after V lost 5 bases and J lost 14 bases.

The CDR3 DNA follows: TGCAGCGTTGAATCGGGACGGGGGGACTATGGCTACACCTTC. The encoded protein is CSVESGRGDYGYTF. The chain employs TRBV29-1 and TRBJ1-2, with D possibly TRBD1 on 5 matching bases. Per germline, CDR1 SQVTM and CDR2 ANQGSEA. V lost 2 bases, J lost 3 bases, and 13 bases lay in between. This CDR3 comprises 14 residues. Together with reference TRBV29-1 and TRBJ1-2, the CDR3 gives the full variable domain: SAVISQKPSRDICQRGTSLTIQCQVDSQVTMMFWYRQQPGQSLTLIATANQGSEATYESGFVIDKFPISRPNLTFSTLTVSNMSPEDSSIYLCSVESGRGDYGYTFGSGTRLTVV.

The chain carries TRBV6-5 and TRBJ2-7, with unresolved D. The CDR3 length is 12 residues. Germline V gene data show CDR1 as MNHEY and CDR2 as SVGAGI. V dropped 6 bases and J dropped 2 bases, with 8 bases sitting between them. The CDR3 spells CASRDGTYEQYF. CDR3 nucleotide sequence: TGTGCCAGCAGGGACGGAACCTACGAGCAGTACTTC.

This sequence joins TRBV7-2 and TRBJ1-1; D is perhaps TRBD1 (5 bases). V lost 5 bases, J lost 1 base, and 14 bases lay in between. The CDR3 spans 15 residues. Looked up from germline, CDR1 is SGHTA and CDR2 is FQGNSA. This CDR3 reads CASSPDGGGNTEAFF. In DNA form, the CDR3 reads TGTGCCAGCAGCCCAGATGGGGGTGGGAACACTGAAGCTTTCTTT.

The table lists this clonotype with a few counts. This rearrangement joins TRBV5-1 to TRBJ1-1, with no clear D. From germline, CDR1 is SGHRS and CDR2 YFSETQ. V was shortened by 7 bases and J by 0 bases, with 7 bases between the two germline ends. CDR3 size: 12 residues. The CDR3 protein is CASSLLNTEAFF. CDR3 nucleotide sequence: TGCGCCAGCTCTCTGCTGAACACTGAAGCTTTCTTT.